These T cell receptor beta chains were read from a single sample in a study of T cell responses to AZD1222 COVID-19 vaccine. The data were produced by immunoSEQ multiplex PCR, yet TCRdb's version contains in-frame clones alone and is incomplete. The repertoire has approximately 85,000 clones, about 86% of them found once; the top ten carry about 6%. The specimen comprised peripheral blood, sampled on day 0 of AZD1222 vaccination. Every receptor here comes from an adult in good health. The CDR3 runs from the conserved cysteine through the conserved F or W. A D gene is named only where the DNA matches it firmly. Clone size is given for some rows only: seen once, a few or many times, or a class if the clone is expanded.

>TRBJ1-2|TRBD1|.|TRBV4-3
TGCGCCAGCAGCCCCCAGACAGGGGGGCGATATGGCTACACCTTC
CASSPQTGGRYGYTF
>TRBJ2-7|.|few|TRBV18
TGTGCCAGCTCACCACAGGGTCAAGGGGGGGCGGACGAGCAGTACTTC
CASSPQGQGGADEQYF
>TRBJ2-2|.|few|TRBV30
TGTGCCTGTCCGGGACACCTGAACACCGGGGAGCTGTTTTTT
CACPGHLNTGELFF
>TRBJ1-6|.|few|TRBV6-5
TGTGCCAGCAGCCCCGGGGGGGGCGAGAATTCACCCCTCCACTTT
CASSPGGGENSPLHF
>TRBJ1-3|.|.|TRBV5-4
TGTGCCAGCAGCACCTCCTCCCACGGACTCGGAAACACCATATATTTT
CASSTSSHGLGNTIYF
>TRBJ1-5|.|once|TRBV30
TGTGCCTGGAGCGCCGAACGGGGATATCAGCCCCAGCATTTT
CAWSAERGYQPQHF
>TRBJ1-2|.|.|TRBV5-1
TGCGCCAGCAGCTTGGGAGGGGCCTATGGCTACACCTTC
CASSLGGAYGYTF
>TRBJ2-7|.|.|TRBV3-1/TRBV3-2
TGTGCCAGCAGCCAAGCGGGAGAAAAGCAGTACTTC
CASSQAGEKQYF
>TRBJ2-1|TRBD1|.|TRBV6-5
TGTGCCAGCAGTTTACAGGGGCGCTCCTACAATGAGCAGTTCTTC
CASSLQGRSYNEQFF
>TRBJ2-7|.|once|TRBV5-1
TGCGCCAGCAAGGGGAGCAGGGCGAACGAGCAGTACTTC
CASKGSRANEQYF
>TRBJ2-5|.|.|TRBV7-8
TGTGCCAGCAGCTACGACAGGTACCAAGAGACCCAGTACTTC
CASSYDRYQETQYF
>TRBJ2-7|TRBD1|.|TRBV7-8
TGTGCCAGCAGCCGGGACAGGGGAACCTACGAGCAGTACTTC
CASSRDRGTYEQYF
>TRBJ2-7|.|few|TRBV30
TGTGCCTGGAGTGTACTCGGCTCCTACGAGCAGTACTTC
CAWSVLGSYEQYF
>TRBJ2-1|.|.|TRBV9
TGTGCCAGCAGCGTAGGGGGCGGGACGGCCAATGAGCAGTTCTTC
CASSVGGGTANEQFF
>TRBJ1-1|.|few|TRBV12-5
TGTGCTAGTGGTCCGGCAGGGGTGATAGGGGAAGCTTTCTTT
CASGPAGVIGEAFF
>TRBJ1-2|.|.|TRBV19
TGTGCCAGTAGTATTTGGCCCCCGGAGGCCGGCTACACCTTC
CASSIWPPEAGYTF
>TRBJ2-1|.|.|TRBV5-1
TGCGCCAGCAGCGCTCGACCAAGTGGCGGCTACAATGAGCAGTTCTTC
CASSARPSGGYNEQFF
>TRBJ1-1|TRBD1|.|TRBV7-9
TGTGCCAGCAGCTTAGACAGGGGGCTTGAAGCTTTCTTT
CASSLDRGLEAFF
>TRBJ2-1|.|.|TRBV27
TGTGCCAGCAGCCGACTAGGTGAGCAGTTCTTC
CASSRLGEQFF
>TRBJ1-1|.|.|TRBV29-1
TGCAGCGTTCAGAACACTGAAGCTTTCTTT
CSVQNTEAFF
>TRBJ1-1|.|.|TRBV5-1
TGCGCCAGCAGCTTGGACATTATGAACACTGAAGCTTTCTTT
CASSLDIMNTEAFF
>TRBJ2-2|TRBD2|.|TRBV5-1
TGCGCCAGCAGCCCCCAACGGGGGGGCACCGGGGAGCTGTTTTTT
CASSPQRGGTGELFF
>TRBJ2-7|TRBD1|.|TRBV9
TGTGCCAGCAGCGTAGCTGGGGGACAGACCCTTAAGGAGCAGTACTTC
CASSVAGGQTLKEQYF
>TRBJ2-1|.|few|TRBV10-2
TGCGCCAGCAGTGATTCAGGGGACTATCAGTTCTTC
CASSDSGDYQFF
>TRBJ1-2|.|.|TRBV30
TGTGCCTGGACAGGAGAAGCTAACTATGGCTACACCTTC
CAWTGEANYGYTF
>TRBJ2-5|TRBD2|.|TRBV11-3
TGTGCCAGCAGCATATCCGGGACTAGCGAACCATACCAAGAGACCCAGTACTTC
CASSISGTSEPYQETQYF
>TRBJ1-4|.|.|TRBV2
TGTGCCAGCAGTGACCCCGGACTTAATGAAAAACTGTTTTTT
CASSDPGLNEKLFF
>TRBJ2-5|TRBD2|.|TRBV11-1
TGTGCCAGCAGCTTAGCAATACTAGCGGGAAATCAAGAGACCCAGTACTTC
CASSLAILAGNQETQYF